This T cell receptor (beta chain) appears in the sequencing data of a study of shared clonotypes between healthy human individuals. Study results and caveats: The authors expected sequencing depth to affect clonotype sharing among donors.

V gave up 1 base and J gave up 5 bases, with 12 bases separating them. The CDR3 runs to 14 residues. Germline assignment: CDR1 SGHDT and CDR2 YYEEEE. Details on this clone: Its specificity is not known.

In the original analysis: Filtering differed, since immunoSEQ gave only junction sequences and no quality scores. Produced via immunoSEQ multiplex PCR; TCRdb's table is partial and in-frame only. Clone size and V and J calls were adopted from that table, with D and trimming inferred from the DNA. The sample carries about 710,000 clones, 55% to 80% recorded once. The sequence derives from a woman aged 25 to 39 in good health. The V gene is TRBV5-6, the J gene TRBJ1-1; unclear D gene. The specimen sequenced was memory CD4+ T cells sorted from blood. This sample's subset: CD45RA-negative fraction. In DNA form, the CDR3 reads TGTGCCAGCAGCTTGTCTGTCGGATTTACTGAAGCTTTCTTT. It is translated as CASSLSVGFTEAFF.